The following is a T cell receptor (beta chain) sequence with its context. This specimen belongs to a study of blood T cell repertoires in COVID-19. Background on the study: From T cells, B-cell-depleted T cells, or PBMCs came the material, which was cDNA or gDNA.

Authors' methods: Nucleated cell number was recorded as an estimate derived from reference gene primer amplification. Libraries were prepared by immunoSEQ multiplex PCR; TCRdb keeps only in-frame clonotypes and omits some of them. That table supplies the V and J calls and clone size; D and trimming were determined from the DNA. The sample comprises about 99,000 clones, 88% of which are singletons, and around 2% rests with the top ten. Patients from Seattle were sampled longitudinally, starting during active infection. Trimming cost V 0 bases and J 2 bases, with 10 bases left between them. This CDR3 comprises 15 residues. Germline V lookup: CDR1 SGHDT, CDR2 YYEEEE.

The chain recombines TRBV5-6 with TRBJ2-3; no definite D call. Material for sequencing was peripheral blood. This receptor was identified in a man aged 50 to 60 with COVID-19, enrolled during active disease. In DNA, the CDR3 is TGTGCCAGCAGCTTGGTCGAGAGGTACACAGATACGCAGTATTTT. It specifies CASSLVERYTDTQYF.